The 13 T cell receptor beta chains given below trace back to one sample, sequenced in a study of T-cell reconstitution after alpha-beta-depleted transplantation in children. Unique molecular identifiers featured in how the TCRbeta library was prepared. One entry per CDR3 protein, called by TCRdb with MiXCR from the PCR reads. The sample includes about 580,000 distinct CDR3 sequences, more than 20% of them seen just once. The sample here was PBMCs, mostly from graft donor cells, taken 360 days after TCRalphabeta/CD19-depleted stem cell transplant. The receptors derive from a boy in the first two years of life who had a stem cell transplant for acute myeloid leukemia, so the T cells may come from the graft donor.

The chain carries TRBV27 and TRBJ1-2; perhaps TRBD1 as D (6 bases). V lost 3 bases, J lost 8 bases, and 13 bases lay in between. The V gene's germline CDR1 is MNHEY and CDR2 SMNVEV (reference sequence). The CDR3 extends over 13 amino acids. The CDR3 here is CASSFHTGWGYTF. The DNA of the CDR3 is TGTGCCAGCAGTTTCCATACAGGGTGGGGCTACACCTTC.

There are many counts of this clonotype. The gene calls are TRBV12-3 or TRBV12-4 and TRBJ1-5, with D unclear. V lost 6 bases and J 4 bases, leaving 13 bases between the germline ends. The CDR3 contains 14 residues. CDR3 in amino acids: CASSLRSSNQPQHF. As DNA, the CDR3 is TGTGCCAGCAGCTTAAGAAGCTCTAATCAGCCCCAGCATTTT.

This clonotype turned up a few times. The chain couples TRBV15 to TRBJ2-7, with D unclear. The germline V and J ends were trimmed by 5 bases and 1 base, with 9 bases remaining between them. Germline values: CDR1 LNHNV, CDR2 YYDKDF (reference sequence). The CDR3 is 13 amino acids. The CDR3 region is CATSVLISYEQYF. For the CDR3, the DNA is TGTGCCACCAGCGTCCTCATTTCCTACGAGCAGTACTTC.

This clonotype came up a few times. The V gene is TRBV14, the J gene TRBJ2-5, with D perhaps TRBD1 (6 bases). This CDR3 is 15 amino acids long. Trimming took 4 bases from V and 4 from J, leaving 16 bases between them. The V gene's germline CDR1 is SGHDN and CDR2 FVKESK. Here the CDR3 DNA reads TGTGCCAGCAGCCCCACCAGGGGCTGGTCAGAGACCCAGTACTTC. Amino acid sequence: CASSPTRGWSETQYF. The full variable domain, rest sourced from reference TRBV14 and TRBJ2-5, is EAGVTQFPSHSVIEKGQTVTLRCDPISGHDNLYWYRRVMGKEIKFLLHFVKESKQDESGMPNNRFLAERTGGTYSTLKVQPAELEDSGVYFCASSPTRGWSETQYFGPGTRLLVL.

V gene TRBV20-1 combines with J gene TRBJ2-1; tentatively, D is TRBD1 or TRBD2 (5 bases each). The germline V gene encodes CDR1 DFQATT and CDR2 SNEGSKA (reference sequence). Trimming removed 3 bases at V and 5 bases at J, with 8 bases between. CDR3 length: 12 amino acids. The CDR3 DNA sequence: TGCAGTGCTAGGAGGGGAAACAATGAGCAGTTCTTC. Translation: CSARRGNNEQFF.

This clonotype was seen repeatedly, ten times or more. The chain combines TRBV6-1 with TRBJ2-2; D gene ambiguous. Trimming shortened V by 8 bases and J by 6 bases, and 16 bases separated the two germline ends. CDR3 size: 14 residues. The germline CDR1 and CDR2 sequences are MNHNS and SASEGT. Here the CDR3 DNA reads TGTGCCAGCGATCGCGACTGGCTCGCCGGGGAGCTGTTTTTT. Translated, it gives CASDRDWLAGELFF.

There are many counts of this clonotype. V gene TRBV20-1 combines with J gene TRBJ2-5, with D perhaps TRBD1 (7 bases). This CDR3 is built from 15 residues. Trimming removed 1 base from V and 5 bases from J, with 17 bases in between. Germline loops: CDR1 DFQATT, CDR2 SNEGSKA (reference sequence). CDR3 DNA: TGCAGTGCTAGAGGGGACAGCGGGTTCCGGGAGACCCAGTACTTC. It specifies CSARGDSGFRETQYF.

The table lists this clonotype with many counts. The chain uses TRBV6-2 or TRBV6-3 and TRBJ2-1; D is perhaps TRBD1 (5 bases). Germline CDR1 MNHEY, CDR2 SVGEGT. Trimming cost V 1 base and J 12 bases, with 22 bases left between them. CDR3 length equals 16 residues. The CDR3 DNA follows: TGTGCCAGCAGTTACTTTGGACACCCCTCTACAATTGGGCAGTTCTTC. Translation: CASSYFGHPSTIGQFF.

This clonotype came up a few times. This sequence joins TRBV2 and TRBJ2-1; 7 bases map to TRBD2. Trimming took 2 bases from V and 10 from J; bases not matched to a gene: 2. The CDR3 contains 12 residues. CDR1 and CDR2 (germline): SNHLY, FYNNEI. The CDR3, as DNA: TGTGCCAGCAGTGAAAGGGAGGGGGAGCAGTTCTTC. Translated, it gives CASSEREGEQFF.

This chain links TRBV27 with TRBJ2-1; 8 bases are shared with TRBD1. CDR1 MNHEY and CDR2 SMNVEV come from the germline V gene (reference sequence). The V segment lost 3 bases and the J segment 3 bases; nucleotides outside the gene matches: 13. The length of the CDR3 is 18 residues. CDR3 region: CASSFHRLAGGIYNEQFF. In nucleotides, the CDR3 is TGTGCCAGCAGTTTTCATCGGCTGGCAGGGGGCATCTACAATGAGCAGTTCTTC.

This clonotype has a handful of counts. The chain joins TRBV20-1 to TRBJ2-7, with 8 bases fitting TRBD2. Looked up from germline, CDR1 is DFQATT and CDR2 is SNEGSKA (reference sequence). V was pared by 2 bases and J by 2 bases, with 5 bases of the junction left unmatched. There are 14 residues in the CDR3. CDR3 DNA sequence: TGCAGTGCTAGAACGGGAGGGGGTACCTACGAGCAGTACGTC. It yields the protein CSARTGGGTYEQYV.

In its sample, this clonotype was seen a few times. This rearrangement joins TRBV29-1 to TRBJ2-7, with D unclear. Trimming left V 3 bases short and J 5 bases short, with 17 bases between. Germline V CDR1 and CDR2: SQVTM, ANQGSEA. The CDR3 is made up of 14 amino acids. DNA of the CDR3: TGCAGCGTTGAGTGCAGTTCGGCTATAGACGAGCAGTACGTC. It is translated as CSVECSSAIDEQYV.

This clonotype was detected ten times or more. J is TRBJ2-5 and V is TRBV6-5; D is unresolved. CDR1 MNHEY and CDR2 SVGAGI come from the germline V gene. This CDR3 has 13 amino acids. The V gene lost 2 bases and the J gene lost 1 base, with 5 bases spanning the gap. The CDR3 DNA follows: TGTGCCAGCAGTTACGGGATCCAAGAGACCCAGTACTTC. Translation gives CASSYGIQETQYF.